The T cell receptor (beta chain) under discussion was sequenced for a study of PD-L1 blockade in urothelial cancer. The method was immunoSEQ multiplex PCR; TCRdb's version includes in-frame clones alone and lacks a portion of them. The data hold roughly 50,000 clones, with around 88% observed a single time. As concerns this clone: As yet, its antigen is unknown.

Trimming took 4 bases from V and 4 from J; bases not matched to a gene: 6. Germline V CDR1 and CDR2: SGHTA, FQGTGA. This CDR3 contains 15 residues. Documented time point: pretreatment peripheral blood. Study conclusions and caveats: Larger 3-week expansion of tumor-associated blood clones was seen in durable-benefit patients.

The sequenced sample was PBMCs, obtained around atezolizumab (anti-PD-L1) treatment. The J gene is TRBJ2-5, the V gene TRBV7-3, with 10 nucleotides matching TRBD2. This clonotype originated in a woman aged 55-70 years with urothelial cancer. CDR3 sequence: CASSSLAGEGETQYF. The CDR3 DNA follows: TGTGCCAGCAGCTCTCTAGCGGGGGAAGGAGAGACCCAGTACTTC.